A single sample is the source of the 30 T cell receptor beta chains below, sequenced in a study of blood T cell repertoires in acute mononucleosis. Generated by immunoSEQ multiplex PCR, the TCRdb table keeps only in-frame clones and is missing some. The table records about 1,800 clones, 20% of them present only once. Time point specified: convalescence about 6 months (5-8 months) after acute presentation (visit 7). The material sequenced was EBV YVL epitope tetramer+ CD8+ T cells sorted from PBMCs, taken during convalescence from infectious mononucleosis. Subset indicated: CD8 T cells binding a tetramer with EBV BRLF1 109-117 peptide (YVL-BR). The receptors here all came from a woman between 18 and 30 years old with infectious mononucleosis caused by EBV.

This clone counts as large (0.1 to 1%). The V gene is TRBV5-1, the J gene TRBJ2-7, with a weak D call TRBD1 (7 bases). V shed 4 bases and J shed 1 base, with 15 bases lying between them. Looked up from germline, CDR1 is SGHRS and CDR2 is YFSETQ. CDR3 size: 15 residues. This chain's CDR3 is CASSDRDSRSYEQYF. CDR3 in DNA: TGCGCCAGCAGCGACAGGGACTCTCGGTCCTACGAGCAGTACTTC. Full variable domain (remainder filled in from reference TRBV5-1 and TRBJ2-7): KAGVTQTPRYLIKTRGQQVTLSCSPISGHRSVSWYQQTPGQGLQFLFEYFSETQRNKGNFPGRFSGRQFSNSRSEMNVSTLELGDSALYLCASSDRDSRSYEQYFGPGTRLTVT.

This clone has at least ten counts. The V call is TRBV11-2, the J call TRBJ1-1, with 7 bases lining up with TRBD1. The CDR3 loop spans 16 amino acids. CDR1 and CDR2 from the germline V gene are SGHAT and FQNNGV. V dropped 2 bases and J dropped 0; count of bases not matched to a gene: 6. The CDR3 nucleotides read TGTGCCAGCAGCTTATCCCCGGACAGGCTGAACACTGAAGCTTTCTTT. Translation: CASSLSPDRLNTEAFF.

The chain carries TRBV7-3 and TRBJ2-7, with 8 positions matching TRBD1. The CDR3 length is 14 residues. The germline CDR1 and CDR2 sequences are SGHTA and FQGTGA. J gave up 5 bases and V 5 bases, and 8 bases lay outside the gene matches. The CDR3 is CASSQPTGADEQYF. CDR3 DNA sequence: TGTGCCAGCAGCCAACCGACAGGGGCGGACGAGCAGTACTTC.

This clone was detected a few times. This likely came from a read error, as a far larger clone is one base away. The chain has TRBV12-5 and TRBJ2-5; D not resolved. Trimming removed 0 bases from V and 4 bases from J, with 12 bases in between. Looked up from germline, CDR1 is LGHNT and CDR2 is FRNRAP. This CDR3 is 15 amino acids long. The CDR3 here is CASGLVFRAGETQYF. As DNA, the CDR3 is TGTGCTAGTGGTTTGGTATTTAGGGCTGGAGAGACCCAGTACTTC.

Details on this clone: A far larger clone is only one base removed, so a read error is likely. The chain joins TRBV5-2 to TRBJ2-7; the table calls TRBD1, which could not be checked here. TRBV5-2 is tagged as a pseudogene. CDR3 length equals 15 residues. The CDR3 nucleotides are TGTGCCAGCAGCCAAGAAGGACAGCTCTCGTACGAGCAGTACTTC. Its protein is CASSQEGQLSYEQYF.

This clone was observed at least ten times. Germline and junction disagree at one end, which may indicate a read error. The genes are TRBV6-4 and TRBJ2-7; a weak D match, TRBD2 (6 bases). Germline lookup yields CDR1 MRHNA and CDR2 SNTAGT. The CDR3 has 14 residues. CDR3 loop: CAISETGVLHEQYF. The CDR3 coding sequence is TGTGCCATCAGTGAGACGGGAGTCCTCCACGAGCAGTACTTC.

The rearrangement joins TRBV2 to TRBJ2-1; TRBD1 matches at 12 bases. CDR3 length equals 15 residues. V was pared by 5 bases and J by 10 bases, with 9 bases of the junction left unmatched. CDR1 SNHLY and CDR2 FYNNEI come from the germline V gene. The CDR3, as DNA: TGTGCCAGCAGTTTACCGGGACAGGGGGCGGGAGAGCAGTTCTTC. It yields the protein CASSLPGQGAGEQFF.

In this sample, this clone turned up many times. The genes are TRBV6-4 and TRBJ2-3; D remains ambiguous. Trimming took 5 bases from V and 0 from J, leaving 12 bases between them. The CDR3 consists of 15 residues. Germline assignment: CDR1 MRHNA and CDR2 SNTAGT. The CDR3 DNA reads TGTGCCAGCAGTCTCAGAACACCTAGCACAGATACGCAGTATTTT. Its translation: CASSLRTPSTDTQYF.

This clone was counted a few times. One base away lies a much larger clone, so this may be a sequencing read error. The chain recombines TRBV25-1 with TRBJ2-7, with TRBD1 as a possible D gene (6 bases). CDR3 length: 17 amino acids. Looked up from germline, CDR1 is MGHDK and CDR2 is SYGVNS. V lost 6 bases and J lost 1, with 22 bases in between. Here the CDR3 reads CASSLFQKQGESYEQYF. The CDR3 DNA follows: TGTGCCAGCAGCTTGTTCCAAAAACAGGGCGAGTCCTACGAGCAGTACTTC.

This clone was detected ten times or more. The V and J genes are TRBV7-9 and TRBJ2-7, with a tentative D call TRBD2 (5 bases). This CDR3 is 15 amino acids long. Deletions cut 5 bases from V and 0 bases from J, with 14 bases between. Germline CDR1 and CDR2: SEHNR and FQNEAQ (reference sequence). CDR3 sequence: CASSPIRGSSYEQYF. For the CDR3, the DNA is TGTGCCAGCAGCCCCATCAGAGGGTCCTCCTACGAGCAGTACTTC.

A remark on this clone: A far larger clone lies a single base away; this is likely a read error. The chain carries TRBV5-1 and TRBJ2-7, with D possibly being TRBD1 or TRBD2 (7 bases each). The CDR3 loop spans 16 amino acids. Trimming took 3 bases from V and 2 from J, leaving 18 bases between them. Germline V gene sequence: CDR1 SGHRS, CDR2 YFSETQ. CDR3 DNA sequence: TGCGCCAGCAGCTCTCGGGGAGGGGGCGGGACCTACGAGCAGTACTTC. This sequence encodes CASSSRGGGGTYEQYF.

This clone was observed a few times. The chain is built from TRBV14 and TRBJ2-1; 9 nucleotides align to TRBD1. CDR3 length: 14 amino acids. V trimming: 5 bases; J trimming: 11 bases; junction bases outside the gene matches: 10. Germline CDR1 is SGHDN and CDR2 is FVKESK. CDR3 loop: CASSFRDRVEKQFF. CDR3 DNA sequence: TGTGCCAGCAGCTTCCGGGACAGGGTAGAAAAGCAGTTCTTC.

Concerning this clone: This sequence is one base from a far larger clone and is likely a read error. The same CDR3 also results from other DNA sequences found in this sample. The chain uses TRBV7-3 and TRBJ2-1; D is undetermined. Trimming pared 3 bases from V and 5 bases from J, leaving 5 bases between. This CDR3 has 12 residues. Per the germline V gene, CDR1 is SGHTA and CDR2 is FQGTGA. The CDR3 region is CASSLVHNEQFF. The DNA of the CDR3 is TGTGCCAGCAGCTTGGTTCACAATGAGCAGTTCTTC.

The chain couples TRBV27 to TRBJ2-1, with 9 bases lining up with TRBD1. CDR1 is MNHEY and CDR2 is SMNVEV in the germline V gene (reference sequence). The CDR3 length is 14 residues. The V gene end was trimmed by 6 bases and the J gene end by 11 bases; junction bases not matched to a gene: 11. CDR3 protein: CASSFRDRVEKQFF. In DNA form, the CDR3 reads TGTGCCAGCAGCTTCCGGGACAGGGTAGAAAAGCAGTTCTTC.

This clone appeared many times. The genes are TRBV4-2 and TRBJ2-7; 8 bases are shared with TRBD1. With 2 bases clipped from V and 5 bases from J, the junction kept 8 bases outside the gene matches. This CDR3 is built from 15 residues. Germline CDR1 reads LGHNA; CDR2 reads YNFKEQ. CDR3 amino acids: CASSQTPTGADEQYF. For the CDR3, the DNA is TGTGCCAGCAGCCAAACCCCGACAGGGGCGGACGAGCAGTACTTC.

This clone was found a few times. It differs at one base from a far larger clone, so likely a read error. The same CDR3 arises from other DNA sequences in this sample as well. CDR3 DNA sequence: TGTGCCTGGGCGCCTGTAGGGAACTATGGCTACACCTTC. As protein: CAWAPVGNYGYTF. This chain joins TRBV30 and TRBJ1-2; D gene unclear. Trimming removed 5 bases at V and 2 bases at J, with 12 bases between. Germline V gene data show CDR1 as GTSNPN and CDR2 as SVGIG (reference sequence). This CDR3 region has 13 residues.

The CDR3 is CASSSAGGTEAFF. As DNA, the CDR3 is TGTGCCAGCAGTTCCGCAGGGGGCACTGAAGCTTTCTTT. The chain uses TRBV11-2 and TRBJ1-1; TRBD1 matches at 7 bases. Germline V lookup: CDR1 SGHAT, CDR2 FQNNGV. The CDR3 spans 13 residues. V shed 6 bases, J shed 4 bases, and the junction held 5 bases outside the gene matches.

The rearrangement joins TRBV4-1 to TRBJ1-2; D gene ambiguous. The V gene lost 0 bases and the J gene lost 8 bases, with 16 bases spanning the gap. The CDR3 runs to 15 residues. Per germline, CDR1 MGHRA and CDR2 YSYEKL. CDR3 sequence reads: CASSQDRRSRRGYTF. CDR3 in DNA: TGCGCCAGCAGCCAAGATCGGAGGTCCCGTCGGGGCTACACCTTC.

This clone was observed at least ten times. This rearrangement joins TRBV7-6 to TRBJ2-1, with TRBD1 identical over 8 bases. V dropped 5 bases and J dropped 6; count of bases not matched to a gene: 9. Germline lookup yields CDR1 SGHVS and CDR2 FNYEAQ. The CDR3 spans 15 residues. DNA of the CDR3: TGTGCCAGCAGCCCCGACCCGACAGGGGTCAATGAGCAGTTCTTC. Amino acids: CASSPDPTGVNEQFF.

Remarks on this clone: It differs at one base from a far larger clone, so likely a read error. This rearrangement joins TRBV7-1 to TRBJ2-1; TRBD1 agrees at 8 bases. TRBV7-1 is filed as an ORF, its function uncertain. The CDR3 is made up of 15 amino acids. V shed 5 bases, J shed 6 bases, and the junction held 9 bases outside the gene matches. This CDR3 reads CASSPDPTGVNEQFF. Here the CDR3 DNA reads TGTGCCAGCAGCCCCGACCCGACAGGGGTCAATGAGCAGTTCTTC.

This clone appeared a few times. With only one base between it and a far larger clone, this is likely a read error. The chain is built from TRBV1 and TRBJ2-7; TRBD1 reflects the table's D call only, with no check against the DNA. TRBV1 is a documented pseudogene. The CDR3 is 14 amino acids. The CDR3 DNA reads as TGCACCAGCAGCCAGGACAGGGACTCCTACGAGCAGTACTTC. It encodes CTSSQDRDSYEQYF.

J is TRBJ2-1 and V is TRBV29-1, with D unclear. Trimming took 5 bases from V and 6 from J, leaving 11 bases between them. The CDR3 is 12 residues long. Germline CDR1 and CDR2: SQVTM and ANQGSEA. CDR3 nucleotide sequence: TGCAGCGTTAATTCCAGTTGCAATGAGCAGTTCTTC. Amino acid sequence: CSVNSSCNEQFF.

In the case of this clone: This likely stems from a read error, as it lies one base from a far larger clone. CDR3 loop: CASSPDPTGVNEQFF. The CDR3 DNA follows: TGTGCCAGCAGCCCCGACCCGACAGGGGTCAATGAGCAGTTCTTC. The chain is built from TRBV6-4 and TRBJ2-1; TRBD1 aligns across 8 bases. Per the germline V gene, CDR1 is MRHNA and CDR2 is SNTAGT. V shed 6 bases and J 6 bases; nucleotides not matched to a gene: 10. CDR3 size: 15 residues.

This clone appeared a few times. A read error is likely here: a far larger clone is one base away. The sample holds other DNA sequences that translate to the same CDR3. The chain links TRBV14 to TRBJ2-7; 8 nucleotides agree with TRBD1. This CDR3 is 14 amino acids long. V lost 3 bases, J lost 0 bases, and 1 base stayed unmatched. Germline loops: CDR1 SGHDN, CDR2 FVKESK. CDR3 in amino acids: CASSQDRDSYEQYF. CDR3 sequence (DNA): TGTGCCAGCAGCCAGGACAGGGACTCCTACGAGCAGTACTTC. The whole variable domain, filled in from reference TRBV14 and TRBJ2-7, reads EAGVTQFPSHSVIEKGQTVTLRCDPISGHDNLYWYRRVMGKEIKFLLHFVKESKQDESGMPNNRFLAERTGGTYSTLKVQPAELEDSGVYFCASSQDRDSYEQYFGPGTRLTVT.

This clone is deemed medium-sized. The rearrangement links TRBV7-9 to TRBJ2-5; TRBD2 might be the D (6 bases). Germline CDR1 is SEHNR and CDR2 is FQNEAQ (reference sequence). The CDR3 runs to 15 residues. With 7 bases removed from V and 2 bases from J, the gap between germline ends came to 17 bases. The DNA of the CDR3 is TGTGCCAGCATGAGGGAGTTGGCGGGGCAAGAGACCCAGTACTTC. It codes for CASMRELAGQETQYF.

Many counts were recorded for this clone. Given a far larger clone just one base away, this is likely a sequencing read error. Other DNA sequences within the sample encode an identical CDR3. The V and J genes are TRBV7-3 and TRBJ2-7; 8 positions agree with TRBD1. The length of the CDR3 is 14 residues. Per the germline V gene, CDR1 is SGHTA and CDR2 is FQGTGA. V gave up 5 bases and J gave up 0 bases; unmatched junction bases: 3. The CDR3: CASSQDRDSYEQYF. The CDR3 DNA reads TGTGCCAGCAGCCAGGACAGGGACTCCTACGAGCAGTACTTC.

Points on this clone: Given a much more abundant clone one base away, this may be a read error. The V gene is TRBV14, the J gene TRBJ2-7; possible D gene TRBD2, 6 bases. Trimming removed 10 bases from V and 5 bases from J, with 21 bases in between. Germline values: CDR1 SGHDN, CDR2 FVKESK. There are 14 residues in the CDR3. CDR3 sequence (DNA): TGTGCCATCAGTGAGACGGGAGTCCTCCACGAGCAGTACTTC. Translated, it gives CAISETGVLHEQYF.

This clone was found a few times. A much larger clone lies one base from this, so it may be a read error. V and J are TRBV28 and TRBJ2-7; perhaps TRBD2 as D (6 bases). The CDR3 is 14 residues long. Germline V gene lookup returns CDR1 MDHEN and CDR2 SYDVKM. The CDR3 is CAISETGVLHEQYF. In DNA form, the CDR3 reads TGTGCCATCAGTGAGACGGGAGTCCTCCACGAGCAGTACTTC.

For this clone: Different DNA sequences within this sample yield the same CDR3. V usage is TRBV5-1 and J usage is TRBJ2-1; TRBD2 agrees at 15 bases. This CDR3 is built from 19 residues. Germline CDR1 SGHRS, CDR2 YFSETQ. V lost 4 bases to trimming and J lost 6 bases; unmatched junction nucleotides: 14. The CDR3 sequence is CASSPGLAGGLWLFNEQFF. The DNA of the CDR3 is TGCGCCAGCAGCCCCGGACTAGCGGGGGGGCTCTGGCTCTTCAATGAGCAGTTCTTC. The complete variable domain, with remaining parts taken from reference TRBV5-1 and TRBJ2-1, reads KAGVTQTPRYLIKTRGQQVTLSCSPISGHRSVSWYQQTPGQGLQFLFEYFSETQRNKGNFPGRFSGRQFSNSRSEMNVSTLELGDSALYLCASSPGLAGGLWLFNEQFFGPGTRLTVL.

This clone qualifies as medium-sized (0.01 to 0.1%). This rearrangement joins TRBV11-2 to TRBJ1-3; D remains unclear. This CDR3 has 14 amino acids. Germline CDR1 reads SGHAT; CDR2 reads FQNNGV. Trimming removed 5 bases from V and 4 bases from J, with 12 bases in between. CDR3 in amino acids: CASSPGVTGNTIYF. The CDR3 DNA follows: TGTGCCAGCAGCCCGGGCGTCACGGGAAACACCATATATTTT. The full variable domain, completed using reference TRBV11-2 and TRBJ1-3, is EAGVAQSPRYKIIEKRQSVAFWCNPISGHATLYWYQQILGQGPKLLIQFQNNGVVDDSQLPKDRFSAERLKGVDSTLKIQPAKLEDSAVYLCASSPGVTGNTIYFGEGSWLTVV.